This T cell receptor beta chain was sequenced in a study of PD-1 blockade in classical Hodgkin lymphoma. The table came from immunoSEQ multiplex PCR; TCRdb's copy has only in-frame clones and leaves some out. The data contain roughly 42,000 clones, around 75% of them singletons. This clone was observed a few times. Antigen unknown. Study findings and constraints: Complete responders' diversity at baseline resembled that of newly diagnosed patients. Only CD4+ TCR diversity, not CD8+, had risen significantly by C4D1.

Trimming took 5 bases from V and 7 from J; bases not matched to a gene: 8. CDR3 length equals 14 residues. Germline V gene data show CDR1 as MNHEY and CDR2 as SMNVEV (reference sequence). All patients experienced relapse after autologous stem cell transplantation, and brentuximab vedotin exposure was variable. This chain links TRBV27 with TRBJ1-5; 7 bases match TRBD1. The clonotype was recovered from a human donor with classical Hodgkin lymphoma. Here the sequenced sample was peripheral blood mononuclear cells (PBMCs), taken at baseline. The CDR3 coding sequence is TGTGCCAGCAGTCGTTACAGGGGAAGCCAGCCCCAGCATTTT. Its translation: CASSRYRGSQPQHF.